Presented here are 6 T cell receptor beta chains from one specimen sequenced in a study of T cell repertoires and HLA-DP antigens. The assay was immunoSEQ multiplex PCR, and TCRdb's table has in-frame clones only and misses some. This repertoire shows around 90,000 clones, around nine tenths found once; its top ten account for about 1.7%. Which antigens these TCRs recognize remains unknown. The source material was CD4+ T cells from PBMCs. All receptors derive from a middle-aged man in good health and CMV-seronegative.

The chain uses TRBV6-1 and TRBJ1-2; D is perhaps TRBD1 (6 bases). The CDR3 covers 14 residues. With 2 bases removed from V and 8 bases from J, the gap between germline ends came to 15 bases. Germline V gene data show CDR1 as MNHNS and CDR2 as SASEGT. DNA of the CDR3: TGTGCCAGCAGTGAACCCCTCAGGGGCTTGGGCTACACCTTC. Residues: CASSEPLRGLGYTF.

The CDR3 DNA sequence: TGTGCCAGCAGTGGGTGGGACAGAAACTCCTACGAGCAGTACTTC. Protein product: CASSGWDRNSYEQYF. The chain links TRBV25-1 to TRBJ2-7; 7 bases align to TRBD1. The CDR3 sequence is 15 residues long. Losses at the gene ends were 4 bases for V and 0 bases for J; bases not matched to a gene: 6. Germline CDR1 reads MGHDK; CDR2 reads SYGVNS.

This clone was observed once. The rearrangement uses TRBV7-2 and TRBJ2-3; D is possibly TRBD2 (6 bases). Germline V gene data show CDR1 as SGHTA and CDR2 as FQGNSA. This CDR3 region has 18 residues. The V end lost 2 bases, the J end lost 0 bases, and 18 bases lay between the germline ends. The CDR3 is CASSLRLGEASSTDTQYF. The CDR3 coding sequence is TGTGCCAGCAGCTTAAGACTAGGGGAAGCATCTAGCACAGATACGCAGTATTTT.

This clone was seen only a few times. The rearrangement uses TRBV15 and TRBJ1-5, with TRBD1 identical over 7 bases. CDR1 and CDR2 (germline): LNHNV, YYDKDF (reference sequence). The CDR3 covers 15 residues. V lost 4 bases and J lost 6; bases outside the gene matches: 9. The CDR3 sequence: CATSNRGQAGQPQHF. The CDR3 nucleotides read TGTGCCACCAGCAACCGCGGACAGGCGGGTCAGCCCCAGCATTTT.

The V and J genes are TRBV7-6 and TRBJ2-3, with 9 bases matching TRBD1. Germline V gene lookup returns CDR1 SGHVS and CDR2 FNYEAQ. Trimming removed 0 bases from V and 1 base from J; junction bases left unmatched: 8. This CDR3 region has 18 residues. CDR3 DNA: TGTGCCAGCAGCTTAGCTCCACAGGGGGCGAGGGGCACAGATACGCAGTATTTT. Residues: CASSLAPQGARGTDTQYF.

The rearrangement links TRBV6-4 to TRBJ1-5; 9 positions match TRBD1. Germline assignment: CDR1 MRHNA and CDR2 SNTAGT. This CDR3 spans 14 amino acids. V shed 6 bases and J 2 bases; nucleotides not matched to a gene: 2. The CDR3 DNA reads as TGTGCCAGCAGGGACAGGGGAGGCAATCAGCCCCAGCATTTT. It encodes CASRDRGGNQPQHF.